Following are 4 T cell receptor beta chains from one sample sequenced in a study of Graves' ophthalmopathy and Graves' hyperthyroidism. RNA transcripts served as template for amplifying TCR beta CDR3 sequences. In the first round, RT-PCR was carried out with HTBI primers, and a multiplex PCR formed the second round. MiXCR, applied by TCRdb to the multiplex PCR reads, yields one record per CDR3 protein. The data hold about 700,000 distinct CDR3 sequences, with over 40% observed a single time. The sample was peripheral blood. These receptors were collected from an adult man with Graves' ophthalmopathy.

In its sample, this clonotype was seen a few times. V and J are TRBV5-1 and TRBJ2-7; TRBD2 aligns across 11 bases. V was clipped by 2 bases and J by 3 bases; unmatched bases: 4. The CDR3 is 15 amino acids. Germline CDR1 and CDR2: SGHRS and YFSETQ. CDR3 bases: TGCGCCAGCAGCTTTAGCGGGAGGGCCGGCTACGAGCAGTACTTC. Residues: CASSFSGRAGYEQYF. The complete variable domain, with remaining parts taken from reference TRBV5-1 and TRBJ2-7, reads KAGVTQTPRYLIKTRGQQVTLSCSPISGHRSVSWYQQTPGQGLQFLFEYFSETQRNKGNFPGRFSGRQFSNSRSEMNVSTLELGDSALYLCASSFSGRAGYEQYFGPGTRLTVT.

This clonotype appeared many times. The chain joins TRBV19 to TRBJ1-4, with 8 bases aligning to TRBD1. In germline, CDR1 is LNHDA, CDR2 SQIVND (reference sequence). V was clipped by 2 bases and J by 11 bases; unmatched bases: 7. The CDR3 spans 14 residues. The CDR3 spells CASSIFRGQEKLFF. CDR3 sequence (DNA): TGTGCCAGTAGTATATTCAGGGGGCAGGAGAAACTGTTTTTT.

This clonotype was counted between two and nine times. The chain is built from TRBV2 and TRBJ1-2; D is unresolved. V lost 5 bases and J 6 bases, leaving 13 bases between the germline ends. Germline V lookup: CDR1 SNHLY, CDR2 FYNNEI. This CDR3 has 13 amino acids. The CDR3: CASSFSPPHGYTF. CDR3 bases: TGTGCCAGCAGTTTCTCACCGCCTCATGGCTACACCTTC. The whole variable domain, remainder taken from reference TRBV2 and TRBJ1-2, is EPEVTQTPSHQVTQMGQEVILRCVPISNHLYFYWYRQILGQKVEFLVSFYNNEISEKSEIFDDQFSVERPDGSNFTLKIRSTKLEDSAMYFCASSFSPPHGYTFGSGTRLTVV.

The chain is built from TRBV6-1 and TRBJ1-1; D might be TRBD1 (5 bases). The germline V gene has CDR1 MNHNS and CDR2 SASEGT. The V and J ends lost 5 bases and 3 bases respectively, with 13 bases between them. The CDR3 covers 14 residues. The chain's CDR3 is CASSYGRGYTEAFF. CDR3 DNA sequence: TGTGCCAGCAGTTACGGGAGGGGCTACACTGAAGCTTTCTTT.